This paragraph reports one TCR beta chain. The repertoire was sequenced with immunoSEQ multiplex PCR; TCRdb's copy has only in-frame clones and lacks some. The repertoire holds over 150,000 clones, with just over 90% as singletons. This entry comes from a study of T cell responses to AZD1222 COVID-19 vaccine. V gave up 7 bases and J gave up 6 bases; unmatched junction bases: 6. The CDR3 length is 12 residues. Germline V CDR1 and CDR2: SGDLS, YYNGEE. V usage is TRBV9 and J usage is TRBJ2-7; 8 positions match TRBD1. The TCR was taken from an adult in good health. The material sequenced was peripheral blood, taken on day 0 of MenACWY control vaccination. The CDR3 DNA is TGTGCCAGCGGACAGGGCGGTCTCGAGCAGTACTTC. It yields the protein CASGQGGLEQYF.